This is a list of T cell receptor beta chains from one sample in a study of T cell repertoires in cytomegalovirus infection. Their cognate antigens are unknown. TCRdb recomputed calls from the reads with MiXCR, one row per CDR3 protein. Found here are just under 500,000 distinct CDR3 sequences, 25% to 35% of them singletons; the top ten hold roughly 16%. Source: cultured PBMCs, taken from culture after CMV antigen stimulation. The receptor set was obtained from a human donor in good health (CMV status not recorded). Some clones in this sample may be carry-over from other donors' samples. CDR3s include the opening cysteine and the closing phenylalanine or tryptophan. D genes are given only for firm matches. Only some rows state a clone size, as once, few, many or a class for expanded clones.

V	D	size	J	DNA	CDR3
TRBV28	NA	many	TRBJ2-3	TGTGCCAGCAGTTTACCGGGACCCCAGGCAGATACGCAGTATTTT	CASSLPGPQADTQYF
TRBV27	NA	NA	TRBJ2-7	TGTGCCAGCAGTTTCGCGACTGACTACGAGCAGTACTTC	CASSFATDYEQYF
TRBV7-6	NA	few	TRBJ2-1	TGTGCCAGCAGCTCAGGTGGCGGCGGGAACGGGAATGAGCAGTTCTTC	CASSSGGGGNGNEQFF
TRBV4-1	NA	NA	TRBJ1-6	TGCGCCAGCAGCCAAGAGATGACCGGGCGAAGCTCCTATAATTCACCCCTCCACTTT	CASSQEMTGRSSYNSPLHF
TRBV7-2	NA	NA	TRBJ2-1	TGTGCCAGCCCCTCTGGTGATGAGCAGTTCTTC	CASPSGDEQFF
TRBV4-1	NA	many	TRBJ2-5	TGCGCCAGCAGCCAAGAAGAGACCCAGTACTTC	CASSQEETQYF
TRBV5-1	TRBD2	few	TRBJ2-2	TGCGCCAGCAGCCCAAGCGGGAGCAGCACCGGGGAGCTGTTTTTT	CASSPSGSSTGELFF
TRBV11-2	TRBD2	NA	TRBJ2-1	TGTGCCAGCAGCTTAGGAACCGGGACTAACTACAATGAGCAGTTCTTC	CASSLGTGTNYNEQFF
TRBV6-2/TRBV6-3	NA	few	TRBJ2-1	TGTGCCAGCCAAAACGGGGGATTCGACAATGAGCAGTTCTTC	CASQNGGFDNEQFF
TRBV27	TRBD1	few	TRBJ1-2	TGTGCCAGCAGTTTACTGGGACAGTCAGCGGGCTACACCTTC	CASSLLGQSAGYTF
TRBV18	TRBD2	NA	TRBJ2-3	TGTGCCAGCTCACCTGTTAATCTAGCGGGAGGAGATACGCAGTATTTT	CASSPVNLAGGDTQYF
TRBV29-1	NA	NA	TRBJ1-5	TGCAGCGTTGTCATACAGGGTGGACAGCCCCAGCATTTT	CSVVIQGGQPQHF
TRBV10-3	NA	NA	TRBJ2-1	TGTGCCGGCCACGCCTCTGGGTCCGATGAGCAGTTCTTC	CAGHASGSDEQFF
TRBV28	NA	few	TRBJ2-3	TGTGCCAGCAAGATGCAGGGTAGCACAGATACGCAGTATTTT	CASKMQGSTDTQYF
TRBV5-1	TRBD1	few	TRBJ2-7	TGCGCCAGCAGACCCGAACGGACAGGGGGACGCGAGCAGTACTTC	CASRPERTGGREQYF
TRBV28	NA	NA	TRBJ2-2	TGTGCCAGCAGTTTACCCTCGGCCCAGAGCACCGGGGAGCTGTTTTTT	CASSLPSAQSTGELFF
TRBV18	TRBD2	NA	TRBJ2-7	TGTGCCAGCTCACCACCGGGAGGGCAGGTGTCCTACGAGCAGTACTTC	CASSPPGGQVSYEQYF
TRBV7-8	TRBD1	NA	TRBJ2-7	TGTGCCAGCAGCTTAGGGACAGGGTTCAGATCCTACGAGCAGTACTTC	CASSLGTGFRSYEQYF
TRBV10-2	NA	NA	TRBJ1-1	TGCGCCAGCAGTGCGAGTCGAGGGGAGGGAGCTTTCTTT	CASSASRGEGAFF
TRBV28	NA	many	TRBJ1-5	TGTGCCAGTCAGAGGAGGGGGGGAGACGGGCTTTATAGCAATCAGCCCCAGCATTTT	CASQRRGGDGLYSNQPQHF
TRBV7-2	NA	many	TRBJ1-1	TGTGCCAGCAGCTTAGAAAACACTGAAGCTTTCTTT	CASSLENTEAFF
TRBV20-1	TRBD2	NA	TRBJ2-3	TGCAGTGCGACGGGACTAGCGGGAGCAGAGGATACGCAGTATTTT	CSATGLAGAEDTQYF
TRBV19	NA	NA	TRBJ2-3	TGTGCCAGTAGTACGAGGGGGTTAAGAACAGATACGCAGTATTTT	CASSTRGLRTDTQYF
TRBV2	NA	NA	TRBJ1-5	TGTGCCAGTCACCGGGCCCGTGGACAGCCCCAGCATTTT	CASHRARGQPQHF
TRBV28	NA	NA	TRBJ2-7	TGTGCCAGCAGCTTCCGGGACAACTACGAGCAGTACTTC	CASSFRDNYEQYF
TRBV7-8	NA	NA	TRBJ1-3	TGTGCCAGCAGCTTAGCAGGCAGCCCGGCCTCTGGAAACACCATATATTTT	CASSLAGSPASGNTIYF
TRBV12-5	NA	NA	TRBJ1-1	TGTGCTAGTGCCTTACAGGGAGTGACTGAAGCTTTCTTT	CASALQGVTEAFF
TRBV12-5	TRBD2	NA	TRBJ2-2	TGTGCTAGTGGTTTAAGGGGGTCCCGGCGGGAGGCGAACACCGGGGAGCTGTTTTTT	CASGLRGSRREANTGELFF
TRBV7-8	NA	few	TRBJ2-2	TGTGCCAGCAAGCTCCGGCTCTCCACCGGGGAGCTGTTTTTT	CASKLRLSTGELFF
TRBV20-1	NA	NA	TRBJ2-1	TGCAGTGCAACCATGAAAAATAGCTCCTACAATGAGCAGTTCTTC	CSATMKNSSYNEQFF
TRBV20-1	NA	few	TRBJ2-3	TGCAGTGCTAGCGGGACTAGCACAGATACGCAGTATTTT	CSASGTSTDTQYF
TRBV10-2	NA	NA	TRBJ2-5	TGCGCCAGCAGTGAGGGGCCTGGGAGGGAGACCCAGTACTTC	CASSEGPGRETQYF
TRBV28	NA	NA	TRBJ2-6	TGTGCCAGCAGTTCTCCGTTTTACTCTGGGGCCAACGTCCTGACTTTC	CASSSPFYSGANVLTF
TRBV28	TRBD1	few	TRBJ2-7	TGTGCCAGCAGTGCTGTACAGGGGGCGCGCGACGAGCAGTACTTC	CASSAVQGARDEQYF
TRBV4-3	TRBD1	NA	TRBJ1-2	TGCGCCAGCAGCCAAGCTGACAGGGATTATGGCTACACCTTC	CASSQADRDYGYTF
TRBV19	NA	many	TRBJ2-1	TGTGCCAGTAGTATTAGGGGAGCTGCGAGGAATGAGCAGTTCTTC	CASSIRGAARNEQFF
TRBV7-2	TRBD1	many	TRBJ1-1	TGTGCCAGCAGCCGGGACAGGGAAACTGAAGCTTTCTTT	CASSRDRETEAFF
TRBV6-2/TRBV6-3	TRBD1	few	TRBJ1-2	TGTGCCAGCAGTCTCGTGGACAGGGGCTATGGCTACACCTTC	CASSLVDRGYGYTF